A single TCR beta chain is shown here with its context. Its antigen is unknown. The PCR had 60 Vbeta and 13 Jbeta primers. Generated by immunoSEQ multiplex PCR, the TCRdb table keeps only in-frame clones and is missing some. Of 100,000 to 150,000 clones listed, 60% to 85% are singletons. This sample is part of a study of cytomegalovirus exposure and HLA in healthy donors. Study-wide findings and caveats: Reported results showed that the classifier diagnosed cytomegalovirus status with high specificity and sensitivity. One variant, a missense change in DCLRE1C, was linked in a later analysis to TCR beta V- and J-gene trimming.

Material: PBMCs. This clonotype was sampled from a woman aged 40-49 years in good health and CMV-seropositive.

The CDR3 DNA reads TGCGCCAGCAGCCAAGCCGACTTACGGGACAGGGGCGGCTACACCTTC. The encoded protein is CASSQADLRDRGGYTF. The genes are TRBV4-1 and TRBJ1-2; TRBD1 matches 10 bases. V gave up 1 base and J gave up 8 bases; unmatched junction bases: 10. CDR1 is MGHRA, CDR2 YSYEKL, per germline. The CDR3 contains 16 residues.